The 15 T cell receptor beta chains in this list originate from one sample, sequenced in a study of cytomegalovirus exposure and HLA in healthy donors. 60 Vbeta and 13 Jbeta primers were used in PCR. Some clones are missing from TCRdb's copy, which holds only in-frame ones; the method was immunoSEQ multiplex PCR. The sample contains about 120,000 clones, over 8.5% of which appear only once. The sequenced sample consisted of PBMCs. Receptors were obtained from a woman between 40 and 50 years old in good health and CMV-seropositive.

The V and J genes are TRBV5-1 and TRBJ1-2; tentatively, D is TRBD1 (6 bases). The V gene lost 0 bases and the J gene lost 3 bases, with 12 bases spanning the gap. The CDR3 covers 15 residues. The germline gives CDR1 SGHRS, CDR2 YFSETQ. CDR3 coding DNA: TGCGCCAGCAGCTTGGAAGGGGGAACGGACTATGGCTACACCTTC. It codes for CASSLEGGTDYGYTF.

This chain joins TRBV7-9 and TRBJ2-4; 11 positions agree with TRBD1. The V gene's germline CDR1 is SEHNR and CDR2 FQNEAQ (reference sequence). J lost 3 bases, V lost 0 bases, and 7 bases had no gene match. The CDR3 length is 18 residues. The CDR3 sequence is CASSLAFRDRGVKNIQYF. CDR3 DNA: TGTGCCAGCAGCTTAGCTTTCCGGGACAGGGGGGTCAAAAACATTCAGTACTTC.

This clone was seen a few times. The CDR3 loop is CASSNSEFTNEKLFF. CDR3 nucleotides: TGTGCCAGTAGTAACAGTGAGTTTACAAATGAAAAACTGTTTTTT. V and J are TRBV19 and TRBJ1-4; no firm D call. The CDR3 is made up of 15 amino acids. Trimming took 4 bases from V and 5 from J, leaving 14 bases between them. CDR1 and CDR2 from the germline V gene are LNHDA and SQIVND (reference sequence).

This clone was seen only a few times. V gene TRBV5-4 combines with J gene TRBJ1-4, with D possibly TRBD1 on 5 matching bases. The CDR3 covers 15 residues. CDR1 is SGHNT, CDR2 YYREEE, per germline (reference sequence). V lost 0 bases and J 3 bases, leaving 9 bases between the germline ends. CDR3 sequence reads: CASSLAGRANEKLFF. For the CDR3, the DNA is TGTGCCAGCAGCTTGGCAGGGAGGGCTAATGAAAAACTGTTTTTT.

The genes are TRBV29-1 and TRBJ1-1; D is undetermined. Germline V lookup: CDR1 SQVTM, CDR2 ANQGSEA. The V end was cut by 3 bases, the J end by 7 bases, with 12 bases between. This CDR3 spans 12 amino acids. The CDR3 nucleotides are TGCAGCGTTGATTCCGGAGGGTTTGAAGCTTTCTTT. This sequence encodes CSVDSGGFEAFF.

The V gene is TRBV6-6, the J gene TRBJ1-1, with D possibly TRBD1 on 5 matching bases. V was clipped by 6 bases and J by 8 bases, with 19 bases between them. This CDR3 has 14 residues. Germline V gene data show CDR1 as MNHNY and CDR2 as SVGAGI (reference sequence). Written as DNA, the CDR3 is TGTGCCAGCAGCTACGCGGGGGGGTCTAGGGAAGCTTTCTTT. It encodes CASSYAGGSREAFF.

The rearrangement links TRBV14 to TRBJ2-1, with TRBD1 matching 7 bases. The CDR3 loop spans 13 amino acids. The V and J ends lost 3 bases and 7 bases, in that order; junction bases with no gene match: 3. Looked up from germline, CDR1 is SGHDN and CDR2 is FVKESK. The CDR3 loop is CASSQNRGNEQFF. The CDR3, as DNA: TGTGCCAGCAGCCAGAACAGGGGAAATGAGCAGTTCTTC.

J is TRBJ2-5 and V is TRBV4-2; TRBD2 aligns across 8 bases. J gave up 2 bases and V 4 bases, and 9 bases lay outside the gene matches. Germline CDR1 LGHNA, CDR2 YNFKEQ. The CDR3 spans 16 residues. In DNA form, the CDR3 reads TGTGCCAGCAGCCTTATGGCGGGGGGAGATCAAGAGACCCAGTACTTC. This translates into CASSLMAGGDQETQYF.

A few counts support this clone. The rearrangement links TRBV2 to TRBJ2-5; the match to TRBD1 covers 10 bases. The J call may not be correct, given that the DNA end is closer to TRBJ2-7. Germline CDR1 is SNHLY and CDR2 is FYNNEI. The CDR3 is 14 residues long. The CDR3 bases are TGTGCCAGCAGTATTCCGGGACAGGGGCTCGAGCAGTACTTC. As protein: CASSIPGQGLEQYF.

The chain combines TRBV19 with TRBJ2-7, with D maybe TRBD2 (6 bases). This CDR3 is built from 15 residues. The germline V gene has CDR1 LNHDA and CDR2 SQIVND (reference sequence). V was trimmed by 2 bases and J by 1 base, leaving 12 bases between them. CDR3 sequence (DNA): TGTGCCAGTAGTATAAAGACGGGGGAATCCTACGAGCAGTACTTC. It translates to CASSIKTGESYEQYF. Full variable domain (rest looked up from reference TRBV19 and TRBJ2-7): DGGITQSPKYLFRKEGQNVTLSCEQNLNHDAMYWYRQDPGQGLRLIYYSQIVNDFQKGDIAEGYSVSREKKESFPLTVTSAQKNPTAFYLCASSIKTGESYEQYFGPGTRLTVT.

This clone appeared a few times. The genes are TRBV4-2 and TRBJ2-7; 10 bases are shared with TRBD1. The V and J ends lost 1 base and 4 bases, in that order; junction bases with no gene match: 7. There are 16 residues in the CDR3. The V gene's germline CDR1 is LGHNA and CDR2 YNFKEQ. The chain's CDR3 is CASSQVGQGIKYEQYF. The CDR3 region has the DNA TGTGCCAGCAGCCAAGTGGGACAGGGGATAAAGTACGAGCAGTACTTC.

The rearrangement links TRBV7-9 to TRBJ2-7; TRBD1 matches 8 bases. Germline V gene lookup returns CDR1 SEHNR and CDR2 FQNEAQ (reference sequence). V trimming: 5 bases; J trimming: 4 bases; junction bases outside the gene matches: 4. There are 13 residues in the CDR3. The CDR3 coding sequence is TGTGCCAGCAGCAACAGGGGGGCGTACGAGCAGTACTTC. Amino acids: CASSNRGAYEQYF.

The V gene is TRBV28, the J gene TRBJ1-2; D possibly corresponds to TRBD1 (5 bases). CDR3 length equals 13 residues. The germline V gene encodes CDR1 MDHEN and CDR2 SYDVKM. Trimming shortened V by 2 bases and J by 2 bases, and 6 bases separated the two germline ends. The CDR3 DNA follows: TGTGCCAGCAGTTTAGACAGAAACTATGGCTACACCTTC. Its protein product is CASSLDRNYGYTF.

This clone was recorded a few times. The rearrangement links TRBV28 to TRBJ1-1; possible D gene TRBD1, 5 bases. Germline V lookup: CDR1 MDHEN, CDR2 SYDVKM. The CDR3 runs 15 residues. V lost 3 bases and J 2 bases, leaving 13 bases between the germline ends. CDR3: CASSFGWGSNTEAFF. The DNA of the CDR3 is TGTGCCAGCAGTTTTGGGTGGGGCTCCAACACTGAAGCTTTCTTT.

A few counts support this clone. The chain employs TRBV7-9 and TRBJ1-6; a weak D match, TRBD1 (5 bases). CDR1 SEHNR and CDR2 FQNEAQ come from the germline V gene (reference sequence). The CDR3 runs to 14 residues. V dropped 5 bases and J dropped 10 bases, with 15 bases sitting between them. CDR3 in DNA: TGTGCCAGCAGCACCGGGGGGGACCTGTCACCCCTCCACTTT. It is translated as CASSTGGDLSPLHF.